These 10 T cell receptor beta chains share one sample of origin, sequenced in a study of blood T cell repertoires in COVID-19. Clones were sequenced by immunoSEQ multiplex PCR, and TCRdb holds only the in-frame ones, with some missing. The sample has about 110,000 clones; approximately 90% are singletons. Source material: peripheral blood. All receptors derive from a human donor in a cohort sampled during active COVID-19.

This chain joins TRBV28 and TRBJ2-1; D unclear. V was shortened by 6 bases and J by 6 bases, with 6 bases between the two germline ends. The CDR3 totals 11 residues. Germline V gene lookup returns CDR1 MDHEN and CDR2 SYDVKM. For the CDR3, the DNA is TGTGCCAGCAGGGGCAGCAATGAGCAGTTCTTC. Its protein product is CASRGSNEQFF.

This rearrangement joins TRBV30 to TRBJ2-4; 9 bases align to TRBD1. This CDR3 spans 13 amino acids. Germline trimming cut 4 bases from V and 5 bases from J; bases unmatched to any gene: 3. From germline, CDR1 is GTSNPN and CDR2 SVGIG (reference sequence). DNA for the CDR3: TGTGCCTGGAACCGGGACAGGGAAAACATTCAGTACTTC. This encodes CAWNRDRENIQYF.

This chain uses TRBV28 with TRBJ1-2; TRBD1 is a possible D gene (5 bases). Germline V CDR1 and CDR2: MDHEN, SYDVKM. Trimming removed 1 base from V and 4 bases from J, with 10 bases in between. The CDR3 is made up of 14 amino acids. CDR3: CASSLSTESYGYTF. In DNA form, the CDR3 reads TGTGCCAGCAGTTTATCGACAGAGAGCTATGGCTACACCTTC.

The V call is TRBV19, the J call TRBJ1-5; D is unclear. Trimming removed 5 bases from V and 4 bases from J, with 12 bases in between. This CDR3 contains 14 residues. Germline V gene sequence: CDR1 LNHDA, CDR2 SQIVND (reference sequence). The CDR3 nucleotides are TGTGCCAGTAGTTTGGACTACCAAAATCAGCCCCAGCATTTT. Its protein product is CASSLDYQNQPQHF.

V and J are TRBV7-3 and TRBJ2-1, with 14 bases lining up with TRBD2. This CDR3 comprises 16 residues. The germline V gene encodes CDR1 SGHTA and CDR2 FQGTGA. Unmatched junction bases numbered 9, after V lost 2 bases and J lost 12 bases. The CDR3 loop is CASSLEATSGGAGQFF. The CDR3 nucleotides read TGTGCCAGCAGCTTAGAGGCGACTAGCGGGGGGGCTGGGCAGTTCTTC.

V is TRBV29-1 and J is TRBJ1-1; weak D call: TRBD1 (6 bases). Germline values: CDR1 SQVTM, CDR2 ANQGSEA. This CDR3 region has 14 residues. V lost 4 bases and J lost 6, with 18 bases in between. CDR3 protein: CSVVGDNPRSEAFF. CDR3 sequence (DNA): TGCAGCGTTGTTGGGGACAATCCTCGGTCTGAAGCTTTCTTT.

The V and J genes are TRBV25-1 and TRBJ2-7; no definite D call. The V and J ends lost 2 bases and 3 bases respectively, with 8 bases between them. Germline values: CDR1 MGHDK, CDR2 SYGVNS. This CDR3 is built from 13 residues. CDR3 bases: TGTGCCAGCAGTGAAGCAGAATACTACGAGCAGTACTTC. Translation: CASSEAEYYEQYF.

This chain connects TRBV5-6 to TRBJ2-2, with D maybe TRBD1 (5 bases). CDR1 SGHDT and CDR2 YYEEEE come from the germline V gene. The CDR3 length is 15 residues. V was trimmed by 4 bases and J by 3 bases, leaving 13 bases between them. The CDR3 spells CASSRRGIDTGELFF. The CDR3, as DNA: TGTGCCAGCAGCCGTAGGGGAATTGACACCGGGGAGCTGTTTTTT.

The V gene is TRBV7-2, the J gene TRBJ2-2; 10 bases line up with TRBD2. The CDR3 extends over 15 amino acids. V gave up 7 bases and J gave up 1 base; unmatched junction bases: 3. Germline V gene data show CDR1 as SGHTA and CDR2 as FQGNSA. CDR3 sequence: CASKTSGQNTGELFF. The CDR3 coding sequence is TGTGCCAGCAAGACTAGCGGGCAGAACACCGGGGAGCTGTTTTTT.

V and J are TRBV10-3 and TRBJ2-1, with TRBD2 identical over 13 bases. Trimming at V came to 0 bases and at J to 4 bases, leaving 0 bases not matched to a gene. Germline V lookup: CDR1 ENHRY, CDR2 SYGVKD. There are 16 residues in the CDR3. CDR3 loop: CAISESTSGRYNEQFF. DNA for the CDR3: TGTGCCATCAGTGAGTCGACTAGCGGGAGGTACAATGAGCAGTTCTTC.